This T cell receptor beta chain was documented in a study of cytomegalovirus exposure and HLA in healthy donors. Across the whole study: Early released data had about 85 million unique TCRs, all coming from HLA-typed donors.

Study-wide points: Analyzed later, most CMV-associated TCR beta chains appeared HLA-restricted. Later work associated approximately 17,000 TCR beta sequences with HLA alleles at 0.05 false discovery rate. TRBV6-2, TRBV6-3 and some other V segments were unresolvable in 87-base-pair reads.

Worth noting for this clone: The target antigen is unknown.

It was with 60 Vbeta and 13 Jbeta primers that the PCR ran. Measured with immunoSEQ multiplex PCR; TCRdb has only the in-frame clones, and not every one. This sample has about 190,000 clones, with 81% found just once. The CDR3 is 14 amino acids. Germline CDR1 is MNHEY and CDR2 is SVGAGI. With V trimmed by 6 bases and J by 2 bases, 4 bases remained unmatched. This chain connects TRBV6-5 to TRBJ2-5, with 9 bases aligning to TRBD2. Input material: PBMCs. The sequence was collected from a man in his fifties or sixties in good health and CMV-seronegative. CDR3 in DNA: TGTGCCAGCAGAGCGGGGGGTCGACAAGAGACCCAGTACTTC. This encodes CASRAGGRQETQYF.